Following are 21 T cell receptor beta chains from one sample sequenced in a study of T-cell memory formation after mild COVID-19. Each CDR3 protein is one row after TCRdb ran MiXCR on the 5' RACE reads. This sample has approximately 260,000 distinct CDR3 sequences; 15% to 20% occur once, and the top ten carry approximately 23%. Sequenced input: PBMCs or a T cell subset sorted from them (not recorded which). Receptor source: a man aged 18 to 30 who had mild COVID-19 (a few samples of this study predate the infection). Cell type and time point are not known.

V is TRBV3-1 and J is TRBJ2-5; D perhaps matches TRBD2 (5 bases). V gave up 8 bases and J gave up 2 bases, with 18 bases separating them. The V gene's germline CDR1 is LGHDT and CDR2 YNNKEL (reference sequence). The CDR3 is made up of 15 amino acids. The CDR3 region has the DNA TGTGCCAGCTCTCCCGGCCCGAGCGGACAAGAGACCCAGTACTTC. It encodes CASSPGPSGQETQYF.

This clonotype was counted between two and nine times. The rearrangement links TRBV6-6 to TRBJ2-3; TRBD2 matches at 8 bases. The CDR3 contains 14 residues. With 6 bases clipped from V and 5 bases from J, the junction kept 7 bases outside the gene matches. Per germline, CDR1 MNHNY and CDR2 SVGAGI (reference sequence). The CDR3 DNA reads TGTGCCAGCAGCCGGGAGGGACTAGTAGATACGCAGTATTTT. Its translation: CASSREGLVDTQYF.

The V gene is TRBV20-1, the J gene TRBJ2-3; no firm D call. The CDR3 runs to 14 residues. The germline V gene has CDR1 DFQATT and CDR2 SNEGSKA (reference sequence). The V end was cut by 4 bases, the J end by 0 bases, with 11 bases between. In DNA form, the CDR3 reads TGCAGTGCTACCGCGACCAGTAGCACAGATACGCAGTATTTT. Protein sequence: CSATATSSTDTQYF.

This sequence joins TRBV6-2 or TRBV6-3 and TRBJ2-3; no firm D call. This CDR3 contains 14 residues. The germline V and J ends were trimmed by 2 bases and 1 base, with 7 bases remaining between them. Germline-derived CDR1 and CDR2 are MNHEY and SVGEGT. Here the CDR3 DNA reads TGTGCCAGCAGTTACCTCGGGCGCACAGATACGCAGTATTTT. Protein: CASSYLGRTDTQYF.

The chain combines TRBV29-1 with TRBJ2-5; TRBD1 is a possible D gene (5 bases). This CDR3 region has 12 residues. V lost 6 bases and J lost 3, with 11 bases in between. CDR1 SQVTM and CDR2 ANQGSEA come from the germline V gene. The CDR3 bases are TGCAGCGTCCCTCTGACAGAAGAGACCCAGTACTTC. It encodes CSVPLTEETQYF.

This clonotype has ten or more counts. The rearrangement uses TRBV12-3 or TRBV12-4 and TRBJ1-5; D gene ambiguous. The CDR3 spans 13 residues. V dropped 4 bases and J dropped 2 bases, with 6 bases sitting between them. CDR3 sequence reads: CASSSAGNQPQHF. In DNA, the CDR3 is TGTGCCAGCAGTTCGGCGGGCAATCAGCCCCAGCATTTT.

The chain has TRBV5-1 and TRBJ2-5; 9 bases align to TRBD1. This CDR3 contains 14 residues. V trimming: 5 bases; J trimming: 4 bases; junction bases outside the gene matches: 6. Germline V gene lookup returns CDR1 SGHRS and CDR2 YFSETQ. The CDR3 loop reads CASSQQTGGETQYF. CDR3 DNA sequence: TGCGCCAGCAGTCAGCAGACAGGGGGAGAGACCCAGTACTTC. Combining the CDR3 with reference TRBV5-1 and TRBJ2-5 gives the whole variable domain KAGVTQTPRYLIKTRGQQVTLSCSPISGHRSVSWYQQTPGQGLQFLFEYFSETQRNKGNFPGRFSGRQFSNSRSEMNVSTLELGDSALYLCASSQQTGGETQYFGPGTRLLVL.

Here the CDR3 reads CSAREVTKNIQYF. The CDR3 DNA reads as TGCAGTGCTAGAGAAGTGACCAAAAACATTCAGTACTTC. V gene TRBV20-1 combines with J gene TRBJ2-4; D is undetermined. The germline CDR1 and CDR2 sequences are DFQATT and SNEGSKA (reference sequence). The V and J ends lost 0 bases and 2 bases respectively, with 5 bases between them. The CDR3 is made up of 13 amino acids.

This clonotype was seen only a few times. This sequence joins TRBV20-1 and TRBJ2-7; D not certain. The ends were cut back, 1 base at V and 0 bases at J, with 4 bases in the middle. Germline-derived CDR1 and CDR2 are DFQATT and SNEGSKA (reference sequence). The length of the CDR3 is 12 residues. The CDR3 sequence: CSARGDSYEQYF. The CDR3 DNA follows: TGCAGTGCTAGAGGAGACTCCTACGAGCAGTACTTC.

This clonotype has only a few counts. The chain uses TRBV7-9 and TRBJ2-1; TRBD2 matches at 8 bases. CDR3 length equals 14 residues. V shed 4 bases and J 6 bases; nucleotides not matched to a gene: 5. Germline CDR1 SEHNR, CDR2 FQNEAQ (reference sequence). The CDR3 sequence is CASSSTGTSNEQFF. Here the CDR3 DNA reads TGTGCCAGCAGCTCCACCGGGACTAGCAATGAGCAGTTCTTC.

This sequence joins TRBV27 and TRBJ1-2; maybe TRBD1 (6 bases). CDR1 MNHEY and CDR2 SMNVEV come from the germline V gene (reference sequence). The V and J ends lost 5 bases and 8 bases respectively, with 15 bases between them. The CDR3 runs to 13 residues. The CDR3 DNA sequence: TGTGCCAGCAGTCCCTTGGGGGCGCACGGCTACACCTTC. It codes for CASSPLGAHGYTF.

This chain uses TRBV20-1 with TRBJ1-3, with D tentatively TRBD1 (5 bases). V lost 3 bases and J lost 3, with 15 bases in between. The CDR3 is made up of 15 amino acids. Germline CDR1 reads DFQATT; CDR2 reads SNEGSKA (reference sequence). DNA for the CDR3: TGCAGTGCTAGTCCCGGGGGGTTAGGTGGAAACACCATATATTTT. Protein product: CSASPGGLGGNTIYF.

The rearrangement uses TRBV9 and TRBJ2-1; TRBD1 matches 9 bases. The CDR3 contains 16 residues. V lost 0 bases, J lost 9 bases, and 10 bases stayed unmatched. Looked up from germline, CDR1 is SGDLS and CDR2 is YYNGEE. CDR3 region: CASSVGDRVGGGEQFF. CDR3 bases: TGTGCCAGCAGCGTAGGGGACAGGGTGGGTGGTGGTGAGCAGTTCTTC.

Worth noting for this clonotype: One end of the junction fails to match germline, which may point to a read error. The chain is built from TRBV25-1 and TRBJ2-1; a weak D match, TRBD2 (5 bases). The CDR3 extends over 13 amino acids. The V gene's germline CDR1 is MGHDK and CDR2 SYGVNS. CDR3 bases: TGTGGCAGCAAGAGGGCGGAAAACAATGAGCAGTTCTTC. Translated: CGSKRAENNEQFF.

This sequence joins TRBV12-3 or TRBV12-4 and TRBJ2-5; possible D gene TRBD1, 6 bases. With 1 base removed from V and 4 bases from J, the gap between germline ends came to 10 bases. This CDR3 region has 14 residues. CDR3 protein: CASSLVGAGETQYF. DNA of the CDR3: TGTGCCAGCAGTTTAGTGGGGGCCGGAGAGACCCAGTACTTC.

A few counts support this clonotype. The CDR3 nucleotides are TGTGCCAGCTTCGGTAGGGCAGTTCACGGACCCCTCCACTTT. The encoded protein is CASFGRAVHGPLHF. The J gene is TRBJ1-6, the V gene TRBV28; D call uncertain. With 8 bases removed from V and 12 bases from J, the gap between germline ends came to 20 bases. This CDR3 has 14 amino acids. Germline values: CDR1 MDHEN, CDR2 SYDVKM.

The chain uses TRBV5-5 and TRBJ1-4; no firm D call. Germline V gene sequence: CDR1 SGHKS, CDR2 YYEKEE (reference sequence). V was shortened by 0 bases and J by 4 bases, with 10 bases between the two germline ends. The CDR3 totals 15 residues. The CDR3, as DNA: TGTGCCAGCAGCTTGGGGTCAGCTTATAATGAAAAACTGTTTTTT. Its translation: CASSLGSAYNEKLFF.

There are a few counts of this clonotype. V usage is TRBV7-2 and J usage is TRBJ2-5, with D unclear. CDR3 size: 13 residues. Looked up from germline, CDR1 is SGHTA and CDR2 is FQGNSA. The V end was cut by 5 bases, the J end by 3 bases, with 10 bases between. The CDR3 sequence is CASSPRHEETQYF. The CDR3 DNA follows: TGTGCCAGCAGCCCAAGGCATGAAGAGACCCAGTACTTC.

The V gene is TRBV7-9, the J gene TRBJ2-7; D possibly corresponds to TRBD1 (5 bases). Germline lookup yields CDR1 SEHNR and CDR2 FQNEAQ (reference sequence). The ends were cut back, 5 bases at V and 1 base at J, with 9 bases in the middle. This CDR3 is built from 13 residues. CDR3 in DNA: TGTGCCAGCAGCCCCGACAGTTCCTACGAGCAGTACGTC. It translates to CASSPDSSYEQYV.

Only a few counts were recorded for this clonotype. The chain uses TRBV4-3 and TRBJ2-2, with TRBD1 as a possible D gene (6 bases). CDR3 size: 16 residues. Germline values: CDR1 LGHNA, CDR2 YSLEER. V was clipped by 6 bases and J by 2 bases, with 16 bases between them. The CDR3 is CASSQAGRGNTGELFF. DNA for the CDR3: TGCGCCAGCAGTCAGGCAGGCAGGGGTAACACCGGGGAGCTGTTTTTT.

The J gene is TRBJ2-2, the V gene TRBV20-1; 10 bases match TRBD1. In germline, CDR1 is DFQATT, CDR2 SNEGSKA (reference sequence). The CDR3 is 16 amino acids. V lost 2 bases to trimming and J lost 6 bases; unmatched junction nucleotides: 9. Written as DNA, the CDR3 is TGCAGTGCTAGACCGCCGGGACAGGGGTACGCCGGGGAGCTGTTTTTT. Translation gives CSARPPGQGYAGELFF.